The rows below give T cell receptor beta chains drawn from one sample of a study of shared clonotypes between healthy human individuals. TCRdb's copy holds only in-frame clones and misses some; the assay was immunoSEQ multiplex PCR. The sample includes roughly 2.6 million clones, around 90% of them seen just once. The sample comprised naive CD4+ T cells sorted from blood. The source is a man aged 18 to 29 in good health. Each CDR3 is given with its conserved first and last residue. The D gene is left open where the match is weak. Not every row has a clone size; where given, it reads once, few, many or a size class.

J gene	D gene	V gene	clone size	CDR3 protein	CDR3 DNA
TRBJ1-2	TRBD1	TRBV15	NA	CATRKSPGQALPSLGYTF	TGTGCCACCAGAAAAAGTCCGGGACAGGCACTTCCCAGCCTTGGCTACACCTTC
TRBJ1-2	TRBD1	TRBV4-1	NA	CASSQGETGAGYGYTF	TGCGCCAGCAGCCAAGGAGAAACAGGGGCTGGGTATGGCTACACCTTC
TRBJ2-7	NA	TRBV5-1	NA	CASSFQGLGEQYF	TGCGCCAGCAGTTTTCAGGGGTTGGGGGAGCAGTACTTC
TRBJ2-7	TRBD1	TRBV5-1	NA	CASSSGQGSYEQYF	TGCGCCAGCAGCTCGGGACAGGGATCCTACGAGCAGTACTTC
TRBJ2-5	NA	TRBV7-9	NA	CAGQGQETQYF	TGTGCAGGGCAGGGCCAAGAGACCCAGTACTTC
TRBJ2-7	NA	TRBV10-3	NA	CAISESTGLEQYF	TGTGCCATCAGTGAGTCGACAGGTCTCGAGCAGTACTTC
TRBJ2-5	NA	TRBV5-6	NA	CASSVGSWDLQETQYF	TGTGCCAGCAGCGTGGGGTCCTGGGACCTGCAAGAGACCCAGTACTTC
TRBJ1-2	NA	TRBV5-1	NA	CASSLDRAGYTF	TGCGCCAGCAGCTTGGACAGGGCTGGCTACACCTTC
TRBJ1-2	NA	TRBV19	NA	CASTPDGNNYGYTF	TGTGCCAGTACCCCAGACGGAAATAACTATGGCTACACCTTC
TRBJ2-7	TRBD1	TRBV19	NA	CASSLGTGAYEQYF	TGTGCCAGTAGTCTGGGGACAGGGGCCTACGAGCAGTACTTC
TRBJ1-2	NA	TRBV30	NA	CAGGWGDYGYTF	TGTGCCGGGGGATGGGGGGATTATGGCTACACCTTC
TRBJ2-3	NA	TRBV5-1	NA	CASSLDRSTDTQYF	TGCGCCAGCAGCTTGGATCGTAGCACAGATACGCAGTATTTT
TRBJ2-7	TRBD2	TRBV27	NA	CASSSLLAGHAPSYEQYF	TGTGCCAGCAGTTCCCTTCTAGCGGGTCACGCCCCCTCCTACGAGCAGTACTTC
TRBJ1-5	NA	TRBV5-1	NA	CASSPQEGVQPQHF	TGCGCCAGCAGCCCTCAGGAGGGCGTTCAGCCCCAGCATTTT
TRBJ1-2	NA	TRBV28	NA	CASSRWGGYTF	TGTGCCAGCAGTCGCTGGGGTGGCTACACCTTC
TRBJ2-7	NA	TRBV6-5	NA	CASTHGVGGIEQYF	TGTGCCAGCACCCACGGGGTGGGGGGTATCGAGCAGTACTTC
TRBJ1-1	NA	TRBV30	NA	CAWSRDLKGVNTEAFF	TGTGCCTGGAGCCGCGATCTTAAGGGAGTGAACACTGAAGCTTTCTTT
TRBJ1-1	NA	TRBV10-1	few	CASSGEYTEAFF	TGCGCCAGCAGTGGAGAATACACTGAAGCTTTCTTT
TRBJ1-2	TRBD1	TRBV10-3	NA	CAISPGTGGGYTF	TGTGCCATCAGCCCCGGGACAGGGGGTGGCTACACCTTC
TRBJ1-5	TRBD1	TRBV6-6	once	CATINRGEGNQPQHF	TGTGCCACTATAAACAGGGGTGAGGGCAATCAGCCCCAGCATTTT
TRBJ1-1	TRBD1	TRBV9	NA	CASSLRQGGTEAFF	TGTGCCAGCAGCTTAAGACAGGGAGGTACTGAAGCTTTCTTT
TRBJ2-3	NA	TRBV4-3	NA	CASSQERRQDTQYF	TGCGCCAGCAGCCAAGAACGGCGGCAAGATACGCAGTATTTT
TRBJ2-2	TRBD2	TRBV30	NA	CAWTPAGGLSTGELFF	TGTGCCTGGACCCCGGCGGGAGGGCTCAGCACCGGGGAGCTGTTTTTT
TRBJ1-1	NA	TRBV28	once	CASSLSATTGTEAFF	TGTGCCAGCAGTTTAAGTGCAACCACTGGGACTGAAGCTTTCTTT
TRBJ2-6	NA	TRBV4-3	NA	CASSRDRRAPGANVLTF	TGCGCCAGCAGCCGTGACCGACGGGCCCCCGGGGCCAACGTCCTGACTTTC
TRBJ2-7	TRBD1	TRBV10-2	NA	CATAVGTGGLGQYF	TGCGCCACCGCCGTCGGGACAGGGGGTTTGGGGCAGTACTTC
TRBJ2-1	NA	TRBV6-5	NA	CASSHPPASAGEQFF	TGTGCCAGCAGCCACCCCCCCGCGTCGGCAGGTGAGCAGTTCTTC
TRBJ2-7	NA	TRBV9	NA	CASSPPKKSYEQYF	TGTGCCAGCAGCCCCCCGAAGAAGTCCTACGAGCAGTACTTC
TRBJ2-7	NA	TRBV5-5	NA	CASSLAEFYEQYF	TGTGCCAGCAGCTTGGCCGAATTTTACGAGCAGTACTTC
TRBJ2-7	TRBD2	TRBV10-3	NA	CATGTSGSLEQYF	TGTGCCACCGGGACTAGCGGGAGTCTCGAGCAGTACTTC
TRBJ1-1	NA	TRBV2	NA	CASSPQVANTEAFF	TGTGCCAGCAGTCCACAGGTAGCGAACACTGAAGCTTTCTTT
TRBJ2-5	TRBD1	TRBV6-1	NA	CASREDRGLETQYF	TGTGCCAGCAGGGAGGACAGGGGGCTAGAGACCCAGTACTTC
TRBJ1-4	NA	TRBV2	NA	CASSWEGIEKLFF	TGTGCCAGCAGTTGGGAGGGGATCGAAAAACTGTTTTTT
TRBJ2-1	NA	TRBV11-2	NA	CASSQYSSYNEQFF	TGTGCCAGCAGCCAGTACAGCTCCTACAATGAGCAGTTCTTC
TRBJ2-5	NA	TRBV15	NA	CATSRDLEQTQYF	TGTGCCACCAGCAGAGATCTTGAGCAGACCCAGTACTTC
TRBJ1-5	NA	TRBV6-5	NA	CASRTGERPQHF	TGTGCCAGCAGGACGGGCGAGAGGCCCCAGCATTTT
TRBJ1-4	NA	TRBV5-5	NA	CASSFTGSGEKLFF	TGTGCCAGCAGCTTTACAGGGTCCGGTGAAAAACTGTTTTTT
TRBJ1-5	NA	TRBV5-1	NA	CASRGADNQPQHF	TGCGCCAGCCGCGGGGCAGATAATCAGCCCCAGCATTTT
TRBJ1-2	NA	TRBV19	NA	CASSTRAGYGYTF	TGTGCCAGTAGTACCCGGGCAGGGTATGGCTACACCTTC
TRBJ2-7	TRBD1	TRBV5-4	NA	CASSLPGQGLYEQYF	TGTGCCAGCAGCTTACCGGGACAGGGGCTGTACGAGCAGTACTTC
TRBJ1-1	NA	TRBV6-1	NA	CASSTPGAGGTEAFF	TGTGCCAGCAGTACCCCCGGAGCGGGGGGAACTGAAGCTTTCTTT
TRBJ1-6	TRBD1	TRBV5-4	NA	CASSSGQGPFASYNSPLHF	TGTGCCAGCAGTTCGGGACAGGGGCCTTTTGCGTCCTATAATTCACCCCTCCACTTT
TRBJ2-7	TRBD2	TRBV11-2	NA	CASSLAGLAGGTYEQYF	TGTGCCAGCAGCTTAGCCGGACTAGCGGGGGGGACCTACGAGCAGTACTTC
TRBJ2-2	NA	TRBV5-1	NA	CASSIQVDLTGELFF	TGCGCCAGCAGCATTCAGGTAGACCTCACCGGGGAGCTGTTTTTT
TRBJ2-4	NA	TRBV4-1	once	CASSQGAGAKNIQYF	TGCGCCAGCAGCCAGGGAGCGGGAGCCAAAAACATTCAGTACTTC
TRBJ1-4	NA	TRBV19	NA	CASRRGVQEKLFF	TGTGCCAGCAGGAGGGGGGTTCAGGAAAAACTGTTTTTT
TRBJ2-1	NA	TRBV10-2	NA	CASRVGGRVEQFF	TGCGCCAGCAGAGTAGGAGGCCGGGTTGAGCAGTTCTTC
TRBJ1-4	TRBD1	TRBV2	NA	CASRSDRGLPNEKLFF	TGTGCCAGCAGATCGGACAGGGGATTGCCTAATGAAAAACTGTTTTTT
TRBJ1-5	NA	TRBV7-9	few	CASSLARDQPQHF	TGTGCCAGCAGCTTAGCGCGGGATCAGCCCCAGCATTTT
TRBJ1-2	NA	TRBV5-5	once	CASSLTGALRENYGYTF	TGTGCCAGCAGCTTGACGGGGGCGCTCCGTGAAAACTATGGCTACACCTTC
TRBJ1-5	NA	TRBV30	NA	CAWSNWVAQPQHF	TGTGCCTGGAGTAATTGGGTCGCTCAGCCCCAGCATTTT
TRBJ2-2	NA	TRBV14	NA	CASSPFFGGDTGELFF	TGTGCCAGCAGTCCCTTCTTCGGAGGGGACACCGGGGAGCTGTTTTTT
TRBJ2-2	NA	TRBV6-5	NA	CASKKSTGELFF	TGTGCCAGCAAAAAGTCGACCGGGGAGCTGTTTTTT